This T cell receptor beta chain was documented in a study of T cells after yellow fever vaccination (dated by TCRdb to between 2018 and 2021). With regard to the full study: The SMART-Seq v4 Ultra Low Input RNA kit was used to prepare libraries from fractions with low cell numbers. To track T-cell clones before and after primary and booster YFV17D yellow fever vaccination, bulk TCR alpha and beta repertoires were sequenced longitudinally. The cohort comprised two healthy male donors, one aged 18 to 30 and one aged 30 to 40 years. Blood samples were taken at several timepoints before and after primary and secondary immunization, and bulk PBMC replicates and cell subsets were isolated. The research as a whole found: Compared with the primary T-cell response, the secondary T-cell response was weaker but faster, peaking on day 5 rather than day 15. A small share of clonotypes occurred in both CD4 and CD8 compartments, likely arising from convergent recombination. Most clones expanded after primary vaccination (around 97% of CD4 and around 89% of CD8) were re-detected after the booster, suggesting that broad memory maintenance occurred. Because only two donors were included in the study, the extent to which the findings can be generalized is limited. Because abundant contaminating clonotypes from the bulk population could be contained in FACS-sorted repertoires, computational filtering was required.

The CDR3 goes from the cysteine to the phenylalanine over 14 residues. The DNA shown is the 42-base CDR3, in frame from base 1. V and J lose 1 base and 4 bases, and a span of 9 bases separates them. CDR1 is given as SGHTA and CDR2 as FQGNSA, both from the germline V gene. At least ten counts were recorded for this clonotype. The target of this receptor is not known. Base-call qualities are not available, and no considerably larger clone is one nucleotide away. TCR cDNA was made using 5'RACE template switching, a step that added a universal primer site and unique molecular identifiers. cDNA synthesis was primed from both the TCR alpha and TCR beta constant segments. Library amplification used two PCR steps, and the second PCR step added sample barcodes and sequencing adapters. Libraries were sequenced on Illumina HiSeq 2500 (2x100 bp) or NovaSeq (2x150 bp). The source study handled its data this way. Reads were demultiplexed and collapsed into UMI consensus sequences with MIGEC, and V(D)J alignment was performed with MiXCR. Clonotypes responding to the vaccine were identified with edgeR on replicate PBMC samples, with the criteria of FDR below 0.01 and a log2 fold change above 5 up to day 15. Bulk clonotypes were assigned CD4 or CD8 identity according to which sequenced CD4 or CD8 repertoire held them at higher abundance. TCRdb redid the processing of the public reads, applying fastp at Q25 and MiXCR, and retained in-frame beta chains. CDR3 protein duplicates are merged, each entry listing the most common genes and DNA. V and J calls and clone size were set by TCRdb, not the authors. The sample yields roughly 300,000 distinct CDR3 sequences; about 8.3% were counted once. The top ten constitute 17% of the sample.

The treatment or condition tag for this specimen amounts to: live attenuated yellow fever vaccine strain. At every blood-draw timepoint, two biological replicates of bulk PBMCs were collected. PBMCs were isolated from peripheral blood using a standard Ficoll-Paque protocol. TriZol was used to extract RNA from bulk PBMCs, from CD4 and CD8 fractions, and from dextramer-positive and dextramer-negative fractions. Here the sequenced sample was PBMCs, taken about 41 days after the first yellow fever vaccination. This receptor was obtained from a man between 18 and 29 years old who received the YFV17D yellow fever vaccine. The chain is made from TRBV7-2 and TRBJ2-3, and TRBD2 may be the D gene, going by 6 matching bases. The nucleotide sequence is TGTGCCAGCAGCTTAGGGCCGGGGGCAGATACGCAGTATTTT. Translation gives CASSLGPGADTQYF.